The T cell receptor beta chain described here comes from a study of cytomegalovirus exposure and HLA in healthy donors (dated by TCRdb to 2016 to 2017). Concerning the study at large: An earlier analysis of roughly 500 of the donors reported roughly 300 Gb of sequence data and 100 million to 130 million unique TCR beta sequences from around 200 million T cells. Around 320 gigabases of sequencing data and around 87 million unique TCR sequences were included in an early release covering about 600 HLA-typed donors. Of the 300 to 500 genotyped donors, 75% to 85% were placed in the genetic ancestry cluster associated with self-reported Caucasian donors. The study aimed to test whether signatures of past pathogen exposure could be identified by cataloging public T cell receptors. The study used immunosequencing to profile the T cell repertoires of 666 subjects and linked those repertoires to cytomegalovirus serostatus. Along with the roughly 670-subject first cohort, a separate validation cohort of 120 different subjects was used. High-throughput TCR immunosequencing, statistical association of individual TCRs with disease status, and machine learning were combined to predict cytomegalovirus infection status. A later analysis re-examined previously published TCR beta repertoires from roughly 720 donors and added high-resolution HLA genotyping to investigate patterns of TCR occurrence. Rather than using new phenotypic data, the later analysis identified candidate immune exposures from TCR beta sequences and from how often those sequences occurred across donors. An earlier analysis of 500 to 750 of the donors applied high-throughput TCR beta sequencing to assess whether each TCR beta V gene segment acted as functional or pseudogenic. Alongside the repertoire data, information on donor age, sex, ethnicity and CMV serostatus was compiled. In a later genetic analysis, genome-wide SNP genotypes for about three fifths of the roughly 670 donors were used, and that subset was treated as a discovery cohort. Every repertoire in the discovery cohort had been generated on one and the same sequencing platform. HLA typing covered class I and class II loci at four-digit resolution. Typing coverage differed by locus: A, B, C, DRB1 and DQB1 were typed in roughly 620-630 donors, DQA1 in about 550, DPA1 in 600 to 610, and DPB1 in 472. A handful of DR-DQ haplotypes were handled as single units for association and clustering because linkage in the cohort was strong. On average, approximately 250,000 unique TCR beta nucleotide sequences were sequenced per donor among more than 350 genotyped donors of the cohort, with roughly 18% of those sequences being non-productive. The study at large found these results: A later analysis found that TCR association rates varied across HLA loci, with DRB1 alleles showing the most associated TCRs and HLA-C alleles the fewest. A cluster of highly shared sequence variants was judged likely to represent a technical artifact of the sequencing pipeline. An association between a missense DCLRE1C variant and V-gene and J-gene trimming of TCR beta chains was found in a later genetic analysis and replicated in an independent cohort. Because some donors lacked HLA typing at each locus, the association tests relied only on the typed subset. When HLA alleles, especially DR and DQ, strongly co-occurred, TCR associations were difficult to assign to individual alleles. Some IMGT-functional V segments, including TRBV6-2 and TRBV6-3, could not be told apart with the 87-base-pair reads, so those segments were excluded. A further reported finding was that TCR beta sequences accurately predicted the HLA-A and HLA-B alleles for most subjects in the first cohort. Presence/absence analyses assumed roughly uniform sequencing depth across donors, an assumption that may not hold. In this cohort, only TCR beta chains were sequenced, and detectable features were limited by the absence of alpha or paired-chain data. The authors suggested that the approach could potentially be extended to other disease states and immunological phenotypes. According to a later genetic analysis, donors in an Asian-associated ancestry cluster had fewer N-insertions in productive TCRs than the approximately 700-donor mean. According to a later analysis, parvovirus B19, influenza, CMV and Epstein-Barr virus appeared linked to several top co-occurrence clusters. A few of the identified cytomegalovirus-associated TCR beta chains were confirmed in vitro to be specific for cytomegalovirus antigens. Compared with equally common non-associated chains, HLA-associated TCR beta chains in a later analysis were more clonally expanded and had lower generation probabilities. The earlier analysis of nearly 600 of the donors excluded roughly 16 rarely observed V segments, including chromosome 9 orphons, because counts were too low. Cytomegalovirus status was reported to be diagnosed by the classifier with high specificity and sensitivity in both the original and validation cohorts. Most TCR sequences were observed very rarely across donors, whereas some public TCRs were present in many individuals. Specific HLA alleles were associated with roughly 17,000 TCR beta sequences at a false discovery rate of 0.05 in a later analysis. Linkage disequilibrium might explain the correlated functional status among segregating V segments, but an unknown experimental factor could not be excluded. Most CMV-associated TCR beta chains appeared to be HLA-restricted in a later analysis, and the HLA associations seemed to be driven largely by CMV exposure. The study listed 150 to 200 TCR beta chains as associated with cytomegalovirus. Broadly in line with IMGT annotations, most TCR beta V segments showed up in productive rearrangements about 87% or about 30% of the time in an earlier analysis of some 590 of the donors. Immune exposure information for the cohort was limited to CMV serostatus.

Remarks on this clone: The antigen it recognizes is unknown. Per-nucleotide qualities are absent, and no much larger clonotype sits a single base away.

Between the V and J ends, shortened by 7 bases and 10 bases respectively, the junction contains 17 bases. CDR1 and CDR2 are read off the germline V gene as MDHEN and SYDVKM. The CDR3 covers 14 residues, taking in both the cysteine and the phenylalanine. Only the CDR3 part of the read is kept: 42 bases, read in frame from the first base. The cohort was made up of under 800 healthy bone marrow donors. At the time of sampling, all cohort members were nominally healthy, though unrecorded immune exposures were likely present. The donor tested CMV seronegative and was one of the 352 seronegative cohort members. Each donor provided a peripheral blood sample, and peripheral blood mononuclear cells were used for TCR beta sequencing. Genomic DNA extraction from the blood cell samples was performed with the Qiagen DNeasy Blood Extraction Kit. Receptor libraries were prepared by the immunoSEQ multiplex PCR assay. A mixture of 60 forward primers for TCR Vbeta segments and 13 reverse primers for TCR Jbeta segments was used in the multiplex PCR. The CDR3 region of rearranged TCR beta genes was amplified from genomic DNA by a multiplex PCR assay. Amplified TCR beta libraries were sequenced as 87-base-pair reads on the Illumina HiSeq System. The paper's processing steps were these. A later analysis tallied 70 million to 100 million unique TCR beta chains across the 666 repertoires, and around 9.9 million of those chains were shared by two or more donors. Raw reads were error-corrected and collapsed into unique sequences by a nearest-neighbor algorithm in which closely related sequences were merged to remove PCR and sequencing errors. V, D and J gene segments were assigned by aligning CDR3 sequences to IMGT reference sequences. For a sequence to be retained, at least a six-nucleotide match to both a V gene segment and a J gene segment was required. A rearrangement was called productive if the CDR3 had no stop codons and remained in frame with V and J, and every other rearrangement was called non-productive. Following IMGT convention, CDR3 was defined as the stretch from the second conserved V-encoded cysteine up to the conserved J-encoded phenylalanine. Sequences without an unambiguous match to a single V gene segment were excluded from the earlier analysis of approximately 600 of the donors. An earlier analysis of almost 600 of the donors classified V segments as functional when productive rearrangements were above 56.7% and as segregating when the standard deviation between donors was above 5%. To diagnose cytomegalovirus status from the catalog of TCR beta chain sequences, a statistical classification framework was built. A later analysis assigned V and J genes by comparing TCR nucleotide sequences with IMGT/GENE-DB human TR gene sequences. The TCRdist pipeline was used in a later analysis to assign CDR3 sequences and most-parsimonious VDJ recombination scenarios. In a later analysis, each TCR beta chain was defined by its CDR3 amino acid sequence together with its V-gene family, and reads without a unique V-gene family were excluded. A later analysis removed 592 highly shared, low-generation-probability nucleotide sequences to deal with suspected cross-contamination and a sequencing artifact. In a later analysis, a clonal expansion index for each public chain was calculated from normalized within-repertoire ranks of inferred template counts. In a later analysis, generation probabilities were computed with a VDJ recombination model fitted to out-of-frame rearrangements, and the resulting probabilities were checked against IGoR. Hypergeometric tests were used in a later analysis to score TCR-TCR, TCR-HLA and TCR-CMV co-occurrence, with a repertoire-size bias correction applied to the TCR pairs. To estimate false discovery rates, a later analysis permuted the HLA or CMV assignments 20 times. In a later analysis, co-occurring TCRs were grouped using DBSCAN, and TCRdist sequence similarity was added for clustering within HLA-allele-positive subsets. Repertoires with fewer than 30,000 or more than 120,000 public chains, plus five repertoires with anomalous nucleotide sharing, were excluded from co-occurrence clustering. TCRdb carries this immuneACCESS record with in-frame sequences only. Its versions omit some clonotypes, under half of them owing to an unresolved V gene in the studies checked, with the rest unexplained. V and J calls and clone size are those listed in that table; D and trimming were worked out from the DNA. For this sample there are over 150,000 clones; 85% appear just once. Jointly, the top ten make up 1% of the sample.

Here the chain combines TRBV28 and TRBJ1-6, and possibly TRBD1, on 6 matching bases. The material sequenced was PBMCs. The source of this sequence is a boy aged 2-15 years in good health and CMV-seronegative. The CDR3 protein sequence reads: CASKGVPGGSPLHF. At the DNA level, the sequence is TGTGCCAGCAAGGGGGTTCCGGGTGGCTCACCCCTCCACTTT.